The clone carrying this T cell receptor (beta chain) was picked up a small number of times. Its antigen is currently unknown. This entry comes from a study of beta chain features in type 1 diabetes. The CDR3 is made up of 16 amino acids. V shed 3 bases and J 0 bases; nucleotides not matched to a gene: 5. CDR1 is LNHNV and CDR2 is YYDKDF in the germline V gene (reference sequence). Overall study results and limits: A cDNA-based sequencing approach could over-represent cells with high TCR expression. Relative to healthy donors, patients appeared to have naive, central memory and Treg TCRB repertoires that were more similar. TCRB rearrangement may or may not be influenced by HLA type; here this remained unresolved. A moderate, significant TCRB CDR3 shortening appeared in type 1 diabetes across four CD4+ subsets. VDJ junctions from type 1 diabetes patients carried fewer insertions and larger deletions.

The authors reverse transcribed all of the isolated RNA, so sequencing captured expressed TCRB transcripts. The table came from immunoSEQ multiplex PCR; TCRdb's copy has only in-frame clones and leaves some out. The sample contains 100,000 to 150,000 clones, roughly 10% of which appear only once. This TCR was recovered from a man younger than 45 with type 1 diabetes. This chain uses TRBV15 with TRBJ2-1; 7 bases map to TRBD2. The sample taken for sequencing was central memory CD4+ T cells from blood. Here the CDR3 DNA reads TGTGCCACCAGCAGTATCGCGGGGGACTCCTACAATGAGCAGTTCTTC. Its protein is CATSSIAGDSYNEQFF.